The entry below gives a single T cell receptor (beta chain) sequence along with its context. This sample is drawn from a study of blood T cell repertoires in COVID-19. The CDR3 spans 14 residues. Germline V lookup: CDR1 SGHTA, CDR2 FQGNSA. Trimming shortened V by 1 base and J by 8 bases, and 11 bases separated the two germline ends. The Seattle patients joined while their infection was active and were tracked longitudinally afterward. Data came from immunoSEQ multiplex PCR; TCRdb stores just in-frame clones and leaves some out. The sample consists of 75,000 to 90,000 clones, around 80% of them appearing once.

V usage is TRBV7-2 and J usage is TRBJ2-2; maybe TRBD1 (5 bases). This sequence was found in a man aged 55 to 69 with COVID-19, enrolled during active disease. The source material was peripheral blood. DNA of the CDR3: TGTGCCAGCAGCTTAGAACCTGCAGGGGGGGAGCTGTTTTTT. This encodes CASSLEPAGGELFF. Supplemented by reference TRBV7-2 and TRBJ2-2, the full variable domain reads GAGVSQSPSNKVTEKGKDVELRCDPISGHTALYWYRQSLGQGLEFLIYFQGNSAPDKSGLPSDRFSAERTGGSVSTLTIQRTQQEDSAVYLCASSLEPAGGELFFGEGSRLTVL.